This T cell receptor (beta chain) was identified during a study of shared clonotypes between healthy human individuals. Study information: The donor group consisted of two women and a few men, aged 18 to 49.

The V end was cut by 0 bases, the J end by 3 bases, with 17 bases between. Germline V gives CDR1 SGDLS, CDR2 YYNGEE. The CDR3 consists of 17 residues. Original handling: ImmunoSEQ output lacked quality scores and full-length reads, limiting matched filtering. The assay was immunoSEQ multiplex PCR, and TCRdb's table has in-frame clones only and misses some. V, J and clone size reflect that table, while D and trimming were determined from the DNA. In the table there are approximately 2,000,000 clones, roughly 92% of which are singletons. The gene calls are TRBV9 and TRBJ2-3; D might be TRBD1 (5 bases). The sample was naive CD4+ T cells from PBMCs. Subset meaning: CD45RA+ positively selected. The source of this sequence is a man younger than 35 in good health. Some clones in this sample may be carry-over from other donors' samples. The CDR3 DNA is TGTGCCAGCAGCGTAGGTTCGCAGCAGGGTAGTACAGATACGCAGTATTTT. This codes for CASSVGSQQGSTDTQYF.